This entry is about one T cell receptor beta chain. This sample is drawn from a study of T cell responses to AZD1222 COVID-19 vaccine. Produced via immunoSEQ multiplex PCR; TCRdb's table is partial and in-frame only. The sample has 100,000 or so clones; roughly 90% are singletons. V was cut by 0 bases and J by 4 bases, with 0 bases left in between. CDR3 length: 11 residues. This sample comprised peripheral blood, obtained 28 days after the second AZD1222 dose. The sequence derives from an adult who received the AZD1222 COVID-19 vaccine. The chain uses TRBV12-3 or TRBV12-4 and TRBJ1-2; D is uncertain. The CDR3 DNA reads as TGTGCCAGCAGTTTAGCCTATGGCTACACCTTC. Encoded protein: CASSLAYGYTF.